This passage covers 8 T cell receptor beta chains from one sample sequenced in a study of blood T cell repertoires in COVID-19. This table comes from immunoSEQ multiplex PCR, and its TCRdb copy is limited to in-frame clones, with some not included. The sample lists 180,000 or so clones, 84% seen once, with approximately 7.7% in the top ten. The sequencing input was peripheral blood. Receptor source: a man in his forties who had recovered from COVID-19.

V is TRBV6-6 and J is TRBJ1-5, with TRBD1 identical over 9 bases. The CDR3 consists of 15 residues. Trimming took 6 bases from V and 5 from J; bases not matched to a gene: 8. Germline assignment: CDR1 MNHNY and CDR2 SVGAGI (reference sequence). The CDR3 sequence: CASRPTGGGYQPQHF. In nucleotides, the CDR3 is TGTGCCAGCAGACCTACAGGGGGCGGTTATCAGCCCCAGCATTTT.

This chain links TRBV19 with TRBJ1-3, with a weak D call TRBD1 (5 bases). Trimming removed 5 bases at V and 4 bases at J, with 18 bases between. This CDR3 has 16 residues. Per germline, CDR1 LNHDA and CDR2 SQIVND (reference sequence). The CDR3 here is CASSVLLTVRGNTIYF. DNA of the CDR3: TGTGCCAGTAGTGTCCTTTTGACAGTACGCGGAAACACCATATATTTT.

DNA of the CDR3: TGTGCAAGTCGCTCCGCCGGGGTTATGAATCAGCCCCAGCATTTT. Translation gives CASRSAGVMNQPQHF. The chain links TRBV12-2 to TRBJ1-5. TRBV12-2 is a known pseudogene. CDR3 size: 15 residues.

This chain connects TRBV28 to TRBJ2-7; TRBD2 might be the D (6 bases). The V gene's germline CDR1 is MDHEN and CDR2 SYDVKM. The CDR3 runs to 12 residues. V was trimmed by 10 bases and J by 4 bases, leaving 14 bases between them. DNA of the CDR3: TGTGCCACACGGGGAGGAATTTACGAGCAGTACTTC. It translates to CATRGGIYEQYF.

The chain couples TRBV19 to TRBJ2-1, with a weak D call TRBD1 (5 bases). V was shortened by 5 bases and J by 4 bases, with 12 bases between the two germline ends. Per the germline V gene, CDR1 is LNHDA and CDR2 is SQIVND (reference sequence). The CDR3 length is 14 residues. This CDR3 reads CASSFQGSYNEQFF. In nucleotides, the CDR3 is TGTGCCAGTAGTTTCCAGGGTTCGTACAATGAGCAGTTCTTC.

V is TRBV29-1 and J is TRBJ2-3; 7 positions agree with TRBD1. The V and J ends lost 1 base and 8 bases, in that order; junction bases with no gene match: 6. Germline V gene data show CDR1 as SQVTM and CDR2 as ANQGSEA. CDR3 length: 13 amino acids. CDR3 loop: CSVEVDRAGTQYF. The CDR3 region has the DNA TGCAGCGTTGAAGTCGACAGGGCGGGTACGCAGTATTTT.

The genes are TRBV5-4 and TRBJ2-7; D possibly corresponds to TRBD1 (5 bases). The CDR3 consists of 15 residues. Germline V gene sequence: CDR1 SGHNT, CDR2 YYREEE (reference sequence). V was clipped by 3 bases and J by 3 bases, with 16 bases between them. In nucleotides, the CDR3 is TGTGCCAGCAGCTATCCAGGGCTCACCAACTACGAGCAGTACTTC. Translation: CASSYPGLTNYEQYF.

The chain recombines TRBV15 with TRBJ2-3, with a tentative D call TRBD1 (6 bases). The length of the CDR3 is 16 residues. V lost 5 bases and J lost 2, with 17 bases in between. Per germline, CDR1 LNHNV and CDR2 YYDKDF (reference sequence). CDR3 sequence reads: CATSDGIGGYTDTQYF. CDR3 coding DNA: TGTGCCACCAGCGACGGTATAGGGGGTTACACAGATACGCAGTATTTT.